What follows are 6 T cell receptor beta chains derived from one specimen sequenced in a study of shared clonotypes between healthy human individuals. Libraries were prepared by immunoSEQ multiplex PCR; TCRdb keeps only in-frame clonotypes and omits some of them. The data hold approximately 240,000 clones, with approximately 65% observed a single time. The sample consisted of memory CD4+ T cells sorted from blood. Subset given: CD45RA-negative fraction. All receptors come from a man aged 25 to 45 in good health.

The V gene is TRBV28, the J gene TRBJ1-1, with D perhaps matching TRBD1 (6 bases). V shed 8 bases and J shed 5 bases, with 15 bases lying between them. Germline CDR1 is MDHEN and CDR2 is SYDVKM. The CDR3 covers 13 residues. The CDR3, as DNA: TGTGCCAGCTACGGGGGCCTTGGTACTGAAGCTTTCTTT. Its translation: CASYGGLGTEAFF.

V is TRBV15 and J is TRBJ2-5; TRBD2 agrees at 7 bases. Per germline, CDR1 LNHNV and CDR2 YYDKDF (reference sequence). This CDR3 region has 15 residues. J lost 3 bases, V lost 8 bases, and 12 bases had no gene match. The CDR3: CATQDYTSAEETQYF. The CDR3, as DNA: TGTGCCACCCAGGACTATACTAGCGCGGAAGAGACCCAGTACTTC.

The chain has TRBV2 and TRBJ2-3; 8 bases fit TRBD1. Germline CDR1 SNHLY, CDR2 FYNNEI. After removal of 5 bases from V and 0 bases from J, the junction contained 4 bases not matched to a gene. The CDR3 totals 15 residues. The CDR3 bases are TGTGCCAGCAGTAGGGGACAGGATAGCACAGATACGCAGTATTTT. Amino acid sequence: CASSRGQDSTDTQYF. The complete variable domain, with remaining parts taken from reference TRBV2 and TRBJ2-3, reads EPEVTQTPSHQVTQMGQEVILRCVPISNHLYFYWYRQILGQKVEFLVSFYNNEISEKSEIFDDQFSVERPDGSNFTLKIRSTKLEDSAMYFCASSRGQDSTDTQYFGPGTRLTVL.

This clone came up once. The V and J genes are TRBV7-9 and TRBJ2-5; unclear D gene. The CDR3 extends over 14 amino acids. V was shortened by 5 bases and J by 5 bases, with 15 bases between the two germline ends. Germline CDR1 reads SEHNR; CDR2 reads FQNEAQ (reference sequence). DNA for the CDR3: TGTGCCAGCAGCCACGACGACCCCCGGGAGACCCAGTACTTC. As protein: CASSHDDPRETQYF. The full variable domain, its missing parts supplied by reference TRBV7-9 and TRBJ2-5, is DTGVSQNPRHKITKRGQNVTFRCDPISEHNRLYWYRQTLGQGPEFLTYFQNEAQLEKSRLLSDRFSAERPKGSFSTLEIQRTEQGDSAMYLCASSHDDPRETQYFGPGTRLLVL.

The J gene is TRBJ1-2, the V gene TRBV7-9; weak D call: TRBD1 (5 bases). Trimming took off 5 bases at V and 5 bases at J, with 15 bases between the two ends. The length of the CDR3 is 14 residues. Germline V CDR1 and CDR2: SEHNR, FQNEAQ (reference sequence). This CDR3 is CASSTEQVWYGYTF. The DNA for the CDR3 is TGTGCCAGCAGCACCGAACAGGTTTGGTATGGCTACACCTTC. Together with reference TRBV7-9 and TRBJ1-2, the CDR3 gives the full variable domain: DTGVSQNPRHKITKRGQNVTFRCDPISEHNRLYWYRQTLGQGPEFLTYFQNEAQLEKSRLLSDRFSAERPKGSFSTLEIQRTEQGDSAMYLCASSTEQVWYGYTFGSGTRLTVV.

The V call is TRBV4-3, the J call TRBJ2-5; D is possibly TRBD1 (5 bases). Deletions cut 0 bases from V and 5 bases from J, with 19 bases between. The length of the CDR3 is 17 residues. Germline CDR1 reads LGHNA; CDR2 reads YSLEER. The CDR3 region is CASSQEASIWGAETQYF. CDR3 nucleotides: TGCGCCAGCAGCCAAGAGGCGTCGATATGGGGCGCGGAGACCCAGTACTTC.